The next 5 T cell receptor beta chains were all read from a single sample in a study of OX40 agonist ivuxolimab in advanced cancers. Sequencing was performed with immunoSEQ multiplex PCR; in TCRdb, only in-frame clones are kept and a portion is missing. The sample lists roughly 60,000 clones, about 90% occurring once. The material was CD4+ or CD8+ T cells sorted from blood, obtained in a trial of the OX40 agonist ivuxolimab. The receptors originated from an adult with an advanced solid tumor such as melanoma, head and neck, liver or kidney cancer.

The CDR3 DNA follows: TGTGCCAGTCTAGGGGACAGGGATAATCAGCCCCAGCATTTT. This codes for CASLGDRDNQPQHF. This chain links TRBV19 with TRBJ1-5; TRBD1 aligns across 9 bases. Per germline, CDR1 LNHDA and CDR2 SQIVND (reference sequence). The CDR3 is 14 residues long. V lost 8 bases and J lost 4; bases outside the gene matches: 6. Together with reference TRBV19 and TRBJ1-5, the CDR3 gives the full variable domain: DGGITQSPKYLFRKEGQNVTLSCEQNLNHDAMYWYRQDPGQGLRLIYYSQIVNDFQKGDIAEGYSVSREKKESFPLTVTSAQKNPTAFYLCASLGDRDNQPQHFGDGTRLSIL.

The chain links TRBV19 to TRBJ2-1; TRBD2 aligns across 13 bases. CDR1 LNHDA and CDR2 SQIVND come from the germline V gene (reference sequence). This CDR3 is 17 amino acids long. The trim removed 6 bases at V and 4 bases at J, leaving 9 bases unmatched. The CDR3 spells CASSPTSGRASYNEQFF. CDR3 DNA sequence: TGTGCCAGTAGCCCAACTAGCGGGAGGGCCTCGTACAATGAGCAGTTCTTC.

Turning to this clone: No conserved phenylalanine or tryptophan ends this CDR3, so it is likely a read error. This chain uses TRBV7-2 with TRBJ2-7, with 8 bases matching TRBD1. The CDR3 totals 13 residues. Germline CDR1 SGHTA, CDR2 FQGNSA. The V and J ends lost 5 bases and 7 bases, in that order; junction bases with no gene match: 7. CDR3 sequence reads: CASSGQGAQEQYL. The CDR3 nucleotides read TGTGCCAGCAGCGGGCAGGGGGCACAAGAGCAGTACCTC.

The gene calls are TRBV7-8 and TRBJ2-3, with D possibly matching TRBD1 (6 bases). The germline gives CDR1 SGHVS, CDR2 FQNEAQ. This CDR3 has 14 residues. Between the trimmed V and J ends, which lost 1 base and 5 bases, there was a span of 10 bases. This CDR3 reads CASSLVAGVDTQYF. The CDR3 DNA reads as TGTGCCAGCAGCTTAGTCGCAGGGGTAGATACGCAGTATTTT. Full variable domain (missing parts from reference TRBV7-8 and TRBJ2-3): GAGVSQSPRYKVAKRGQDVALRCDPISGHVSLFWYQQALGQGPEFLTYFQNEAQLDKSGLPSDRFFAERPEGSVSTLKIQRTQQEDSAVYLCASSLVAGVDTQYFGPGTRLTVL.

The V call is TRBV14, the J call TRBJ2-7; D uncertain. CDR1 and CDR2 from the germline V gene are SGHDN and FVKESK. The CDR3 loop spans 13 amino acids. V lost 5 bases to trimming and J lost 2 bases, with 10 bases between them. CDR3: CASSDGSAYEQYF. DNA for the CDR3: TGTGCCAGCAGCGATGGAAGCGCCTACGAGCAGTACTTC.